Listed below are T cell receptor beta chains from one sample, sequenced in a study of blood T cell repertoires in COVID-19. TCRdb keeps only in-frame clones here, not all; method: immunoSEQ multiplex PCR. The sample has approximately 72,000 clones, roughly 85% seen once. The source material was peripheral blood. These receptors were obtained from a woman over 75 with active or convalescent COVID-19. The CDR3 runs from the conserved cysteine through the conserved F or W. Each record gives: D gene, J gene, CDR3 length, V gene, clone size, CDR3 protein, CDR3 DNA. D genes are given only for firm matches. Size is omitted from some rows. Given values are once, few, many or a class for expanded clones.

>-|TRBJ2-7|16|TRBV7-2|-
CASSLAPPGNAYEQYF
TGTGCCAGCAGCTTAGCCCCGCCGGGGAACGCCTACGAGCAGTACTTC
>TRBD2|TRBJ2-2|21|TRBV9|-
CASSSRGPASGGALNTGELFF
TGTGCCAGCAGCTCGAGGGGTCCGGCTAGCGGGGGGGCGTTGAACACCGGGGAGCTGTTTTTT
>TRBD1|TRBJ1-3|15|TRBV3-1/TRBV3-2|-
CASTLDRDSGNTIYF
TGTGCCAGCACCCTTGACAGGGACTCTGGAAACACCATATATTTT
>TRBD2|TRBJ2-2|18|TRBV2|once
CATSPGLAGGGVTGELFF
TGTGCCACCTCCCCGGGACTAGCGGGGGGCGGGGTCACCGGGGAGCTGTTTTTT
>-|TRBJ1-2|14|TRBV19|-
CASSESRGTMLETF
TGTGCCAGTAGTGAGTCCAGGGGCACTATGTTGGAGACCTTC
>-|TRBJ2-7|12|TRBV11-2|-
CASSWRAGEQYF
TGTGCCAGCAGCTGGAGGGCGGGCGAGCAGTACTTC
>-|TRBJ2-6|15|TRBV19|-
CASSTYFSGANVLTF
TGTGCCAGTAGTACATACTTCTCTGGGGCCAACGTCCTGACTTTC
>TRBD1|TRBJ1-2|15|TRBV19|-
CASSRDRTLLYGYTF
TGTGCCAGTAGCCGGGACAGGACCCTTCTCTATGGCTACACCTTC
>-|TRBJ2-2|16|TRBV7-9|-
CASSPIFRDTTGELFF
TGTGCCAGCAGCCCAATTTTCCGGGACACCACCGGGGAGCTGTTTTTT
>TRBD2|TRBJ2-2|15|TRBV7-9|once
CASTSPGGNTGELFF
TGTGCCAGCACCTCCCCGGGGGGGAACACCGGGGAGCTGTTTTTT
>TRBD1|TRBJ1-4|14|TRBV3-1/TRBV3-2|-
CASSRRGRGEKLFF
TGTGCCAGCAGCCGGAGGGGGCGCGGTGAAAAACTGTTTTTT
>TRBD2|TRBJ2-3|16|TRBV24-1|-
CATSGGLAVPSDTQYF
TGTGCCACCAGTGGTGGACTAGCGGTCCCTTCGGATACGCAGTATTTT
>-|TRBJ2-5|13|TRBV3-1/TRBV3-2|-
CASSPTGWETQYF
TGTGCCAGCAGCCCAACGGGGTGGGAGACCCAGTACTTC